The next 25 T cell receptor beta chains were all read from a single sample in a study of Graves' ophthalmopathy and Graves' hyperthyroidism (dated by TCRdb to about 2018). Sequencing took place on an Illumina HiSeq 2000. For repertoire sequencing, the TCR beta CDR3 regions were amplified from RNA transcripts. HTBI primers and the Qiagen OneStep RT-PCR kit were used in a first-round RT-PCR, which was followed by a second-round multiplex PCR, size selection and purification. In TCRdb, the public reads were trimmed at Q25 with fastp and aligned with MiXCR, with productive beta chains retained. Rows are unified per CDR3 protein, each entry keeping the most common DNA and genes. In all, the sample holds approximately 500,000 distinct CDR3 sequences, and 14% of those were seen once. The biggest ten clones account for about 9.4% of the sample. Sequencing input: blood. Receptor source: a young woman with Graves' ophthalmopathy. Donor details come from another sample of the same person, matched by shared clones.

At least ten counts were recorded for this clonotype. This chain connects TRBV19 to TRBJ2-2; D unresolved. There are 12 residues in the CDR3. CDR1 LNHDA and CDR2 SQIVND come from the germline V gene (reference sequence). The V and J ends lost 3 bases and 5 bases respectively, with 4 bases between them. The CDR3 nucleotides read TGTGCCAGTAGTATCCGGACCGGGGAGCTGTTTTTT. This gives the protein CASSIRTGELFF.

The sample holds many counts of this clonotype. This chain joins TRBV10-3 and TRBJ2-5; a possible D gene is TRBD2 (6 bases). Germline V lookup: CDR1 ENHRY, CDR2 SYGVKD. V was shortened by 6 bases and J by 3 bases, with 14 bases between the two germline ends. This CDR3 comprises 14 residues. The CDR3, as DNA: TGTGCCATCAGGGCGGGGCCCTTAAAAGAGACCCAGTACTTC. As protein: CAIRAGPLKETQYF.

This clonotype was counted many times. The V and J genes are TRBV9 and TRBJ1-1; 9 bases fit TRBD1. The V segment lost 4 bases and the J segment 5 bases; nucleotides outside the gene matches: 12. The V gene's germline CDR1 is SGDLS and CDR2 YYNGEE. The CDR3 loop spans 16 amino acids. The CDR3 sequence: CASSPRDREVGTEAFF. CDR3 sequence (DNA): TGTGCCAGCAGCCCCCGGGACAGGGAAGTTGGGACTGAAGCTTTCTTT.

This clonotype was picked up many times. V usage is TRBV6-1 and J usage is TRBJ1-5; the match to TRBD1 covers 9 bases. Germline lookup yields CDR1 MNHNS and CDR2 SASEGT. With V trimmed by 8 bases and J by 6 bases, 5 bases remained unmatched. The CDR3 runs 13 residues. This CDR3 is CASRTGDFQPQHF. The DNA for the CDR3 is TGTGCCAGCCGGACAGGGGACTTTCAGCCCCAGCATTTT.

Comment on this clonotype: A much larger clone lies a single base off, so this may be a read error. This rearrangement joins TRBV20-1 to TRBJ1-2, with 9 bases aligning to TRBD1. The CDR3 is made up of 15 amino acids. The germline CDR1 and CDR2 sequences are DFQATT and SNEGSKA (reference sequence). The CDR3 here is CSADSGTGSGYGYSF. The CDR3 DNA follows: TGCAGTGCTGATTCCGGGACAGGGTCGGGCTATGGCTACAGCTTC.

This clonotype was counted ten times or more. The V call is TRBV7-9, the J call TRBJ2-2; a weak D match, TRBD1 (6 bases). V gave up 2 bases and J gave up 8 bases, with 15 bases separating them. Per germline, CDR1 SEHNR and CDR2 FQNEAQ (reference sequence). This CDR3 spans 15 amino acids. CDR3 DNA sequence: TGTGCCAGCAGCTTATCTAGGACAGCGAGGGGGGAGCTGTTTTTT. It codes for CASSLSRTARGELFF.

This clonotype was counted only a few times. The V gene is TRBV12-3 or TRBV12-4, the J gene TRBJ1-2; 7 bases are shared with TRBD1. Losses at the gene ends were 6 bases for V and 8 bases for J; bases not matched to a gene: 9. The CDR3 has 13 residues. CDR3 nucleotides: TGTGCCAGCAGAAGGGACAGCCGGGAGGGCTACACCTTC. Protein: CASRRDSREGYTF.

This clonotype was observed a few times. The rearrangement uses TRBV28 and TRBJ1-1, with D possibly TRBD1 on 5 matching bases. This CDR3 is built from 15 residues. The germline CDR1 and CDR2 sequences are MDHEN and SYDVKM. The V and J ends lost 5 bases and 5 bases respectively, with 18 bases between them. CDR3 sequence (DNA): TGTGCCAGCAGTGAGACCAGGCAGGGTCGGACTGAAGCTTTCTTT. Translated: CASSETRQGRTEAFF.

This clonotype was picked up a small number of times. An end of the junction does not agree with germline; a read error may underlie this. The rearrangement joins TRBV27 to TRBJ2-7; D unresolved. This CDR3 is 14 amino acids long. Germline CDR1 reads MNHEY; CDR2 reads SMNVEV (reference sequence). The CDR3 DNA is TGTGCCAGCAGTACCCGGATAGGGATGGACGATCAGTACTTC. Residues: CASSTRIGMDDQYF.

The chain employs TRBV6-2 or TRBV6-3 and TRBJ2-7, with D perhaps TRBD1 (6 bases). V was pared by 8 bases and J by 0 bases, with 14 bases between. Germline V gives CDR1 MNHEY, CDR2 SVGEGT. The CDR3 is 14 amino acids. CDR3 sequence (DNA): TGTGCCAGCGGGGACATACCAAACTCCTACGAGCAGTACTTC. It yields the protein CASGDIPNSYEQYF.

At least ten counts were recorded for this clonotype. V and J are TRBV12-3 or TRBV12-4 and TRBJ2-7; no clear D. V lost 2 bases, J lost 6 bases, and 8 bases lay in between. This CDR3 is built from 12 residues. The CDR3 region has the DNA TGTGCCAGCAGTTTATGGGAACGCGAGCAGTACTTC. Its protein product is CASSLWEREQYF.

This clonotype was detected many times. The genes are TRBV12-3 or TRBV12-4 and TRBJ1-6, with D maybe TRBD1 (6 bases). The CDR3 contains 16 residues. V lost 6 bases and J lost 5, with 17 bases in between. This CDR3 is CASSLQTGTDNSPLHF. In DNA form, the CDR3 reads TGTGCCAGCAGCCTTCAGACAGGCACCGATAATTCACCCCTCCACTTT.

This clonotype was detected ten times or more. The chain carries TRBV28 and TRBJ1-2; possibly TRBD1 for D (6 bases). Germline CDR1 MDHEN, CDR2 SYDVKM. The CDR3 has 14 amino acids. The V end was cut by 7 bases, the J end by 9 bases, with 21 bases between. CDR3 region: CASKTGSLLWSYTF. CDR3 DNA: TGTGCCAGCAAGACAGGATCCTTACTATGGAGCTACACCTTC.

This clonotype showed up many times. The rearrangement uses TRBV13 and TRBJ1-6, with no clear D. CDR1 and CDR2 (germline): PRHDT, FYEKMQ (reference sequence). Trimming cost V 5 bases and J 0 bases, with 14 bases left between them. The CDR3 spans 17 residues. CDR3 in amino acids: CASSTRRTSSYNSPLHF. CDR3 nucleotide sequence: TGTGCCAGCAGCACCCGACGGACGAGCTCCTATAATTCACCCCTCCACTTT.

The chain combines TRBV19 with TRBJ1-5; 8 bases fit TRBD1. Losses at the gene ends were 4 bases for V and 7 bases for J; bases not matched to a gene: 9. The CDR3 length is 15 residues. CDR1 and CDR2 from the germline V gene are LNHDA and SQIVND (reference sequence). The CDR3 loop reads CASSTDHYRGQPQHF. The CDR3 DNA reads as TGTGCCAGTAGTACCGATCATTACAGGGGGCAGCCCCAGCATTTT.

This clonotype has a count of ten or more. The chain carries TRBV2 and TRBJ2-5, with 10 bases matching TRBD2. Germline CDR1 SNHLY, CDR2 FYNNEI. Trimming at V came to 6 bases and at J to 3 bases, leaving 7 bases not matched to a gene. CDR3 length: 15 residues. The CDR3 sequence: CASRLGTSEEETQYF. The CDR3 DNA sequence: TGTGCCAGCAGACTCGGGACTAGCGAGGAAGAGACCCAGTACTTC.

This clonotype was detected ten times or more. V and J are TRBV12-3 or TRBV12-4 and TRBJ2-7; 10 nucleotides align to TRBD1. CDR3 length equals 15 residues. The V and J ends lost 5 bases and 5 bases, in that order; junction bases with no gene match: 9. The CDR3 spells CASSLRTGGKNEQYF. CDR3 in DNA: TGTGCCAGCAGTCTACGGACAGGGGGGAAGAACGAGCAGTACTTC.

The table lists this clonotype with many counts. This chain uses TRBV5-1 with TRBJ1-1; tentatively, D is TRBD1 (5 bases). The CDR3 totals 14 residues. The V end was cut by 0 bases, the J end by 4 bases, with 10 bases between. CDR1 is SGHRS and CDR2 is YFSETQ in the germline V gene. CDR3 residues: CASSLESGTTEAFF. The CDR3 nucleotides read TGCGCCAGCAGCTTGGAGTCAGGGACCACTGAAGCTTTCTTT.

This clonotype was seen repeatedly, ten times or more. CDR3 in amino acids: CASRAALNTEAFF. In DNA form, the CDR3 reads TGCGCCAGCAGGGCGGCCCTCAACACTGAAGCTTTCTTT. This chain uses TRBV10-1 with TRBJ1-1; D is uncertain. This CDR3 has 13 residues. CDR1 and CDR2 from the germline V gene are WNHNN and SYGVQD (reference sequence). Between the trimmed V and J ends, which lost 6 bases and 2 bases, there was a span of 10 bases.

The chain combines TRBV12-3 or TRBV12-4 with TRBJ2-3, with a possible D match to TRBD1 (6 bases). V lost 4 bases and J lost 4, with 15 bases in between. The CDR3 loop spans 15 amino acids. This chain's CDR3 is CASSSPTGTPDTQYF. The CDR3 coding sequence is TGTGCCAGCAGTTCCCCAACAGGGACCCCAGATACGCAGTATTTT.

In this sample, this clonotype turned up many times. A much more abundant neighbour one base away suggests this may be a read error. The chain uses TRBV30 and TRBJ2-5, with D tentatively TRBD1 (6 bases). The germline V gene encodes CDR1 GTSNPN and CDR2 SVGIG (reference sequence). The CDR3 length is 14 residues. In DNA form, the CDR3 reads TGTGCCTGGAGCAAAGGGGCAGGGGCGGAGATCCAGTACTTC. This gives the protein CAWSKGAGAEIQYF.

V is TRBV24-1 and J is TRBJ1-2; D is perhaps TRBD1 (5 bases). The V and J ends lost 4 bases and 5 bases respectively, with 10 bases between them. The CDR3 is 13 residues long. CDR1 KGHDR and CDR2 SFDVKD come from the germline V gene. The CDR3 loop reads CATSDPGGYGYTF. CDR3 DNA: TGTGCCACCAGTGACCCGGGGGGTTATGGCTACACCTTC.

V and J are TRBV11-2 and TRBJ2-3; 7 bases are shared with TRBD2. Trimming removed 2 bases from V and 0 bases from J; junction bases left unmatched: 8. CDR3 length: 17 residues. CDR1 SGHAT and CDR2 FQNNGV come from the germline V gene. The CDR3 loop reads CASSLLRAGLSTDTQYF. DNA for the CDR3: TGTGCCAGCAGCTTACTTCGAGCGGGATTAAGCACAGATACGCAGTATTTT.

About this clonotype: Just one base apart from a much larger clone, this may be a read error. Lacking the conserved final phenylalanine or tryptophan, this CDR3 likely reflects a read error. This chain joins TRBV12-3 or TRBV12-4 and TRBJ1-5; tentatively, D is TRBD1 (6 bases). The CDR3 sequence is 17 residues long. V was pared by 5 bases and J by 8 bases, with 25 bases between. CDR3 protein: CASSGGGQGRLLEPQHP. The CDR3 DNA reads as TGTGCCAGCAGTGGCGGGGGGCAGGGTCGGCTCTTAGAGCCCCAGCATCCT.

This clonotype was observed at least ten times. This chain connects TRBV19 to TRBJ1-5; D call uncertain. The ends were cut back, 3 bases at V and 0 bases at J, with 12 bases in the middle. This CDR3 comprises 16 residues. The V gene's germline CDR1 is LNHDA and CDR2 SQIVND (reference sequence). CDR3 loop: CASSIMGSGSNQPQHF. The CDR3 DNA follows: TGTGCCAGTAGTATTATGGGGTCAGGTAGCAATCAGCCCCAGCATTTT.